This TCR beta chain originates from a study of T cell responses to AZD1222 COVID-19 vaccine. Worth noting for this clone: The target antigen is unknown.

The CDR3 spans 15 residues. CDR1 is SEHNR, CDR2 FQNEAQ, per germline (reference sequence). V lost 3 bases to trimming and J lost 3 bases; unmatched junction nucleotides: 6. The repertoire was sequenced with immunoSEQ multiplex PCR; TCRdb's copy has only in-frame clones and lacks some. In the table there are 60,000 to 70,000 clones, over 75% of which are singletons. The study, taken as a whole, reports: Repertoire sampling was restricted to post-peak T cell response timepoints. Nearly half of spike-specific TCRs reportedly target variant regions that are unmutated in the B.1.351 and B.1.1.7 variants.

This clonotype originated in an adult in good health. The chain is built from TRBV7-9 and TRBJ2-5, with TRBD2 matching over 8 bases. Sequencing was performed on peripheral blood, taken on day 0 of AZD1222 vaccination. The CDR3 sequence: CASSFGLALKETQYF. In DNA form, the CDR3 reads TGTGCCAGCAGCTTTGGACTAGCTTTAAAAGAGACCCAGTACTTC.